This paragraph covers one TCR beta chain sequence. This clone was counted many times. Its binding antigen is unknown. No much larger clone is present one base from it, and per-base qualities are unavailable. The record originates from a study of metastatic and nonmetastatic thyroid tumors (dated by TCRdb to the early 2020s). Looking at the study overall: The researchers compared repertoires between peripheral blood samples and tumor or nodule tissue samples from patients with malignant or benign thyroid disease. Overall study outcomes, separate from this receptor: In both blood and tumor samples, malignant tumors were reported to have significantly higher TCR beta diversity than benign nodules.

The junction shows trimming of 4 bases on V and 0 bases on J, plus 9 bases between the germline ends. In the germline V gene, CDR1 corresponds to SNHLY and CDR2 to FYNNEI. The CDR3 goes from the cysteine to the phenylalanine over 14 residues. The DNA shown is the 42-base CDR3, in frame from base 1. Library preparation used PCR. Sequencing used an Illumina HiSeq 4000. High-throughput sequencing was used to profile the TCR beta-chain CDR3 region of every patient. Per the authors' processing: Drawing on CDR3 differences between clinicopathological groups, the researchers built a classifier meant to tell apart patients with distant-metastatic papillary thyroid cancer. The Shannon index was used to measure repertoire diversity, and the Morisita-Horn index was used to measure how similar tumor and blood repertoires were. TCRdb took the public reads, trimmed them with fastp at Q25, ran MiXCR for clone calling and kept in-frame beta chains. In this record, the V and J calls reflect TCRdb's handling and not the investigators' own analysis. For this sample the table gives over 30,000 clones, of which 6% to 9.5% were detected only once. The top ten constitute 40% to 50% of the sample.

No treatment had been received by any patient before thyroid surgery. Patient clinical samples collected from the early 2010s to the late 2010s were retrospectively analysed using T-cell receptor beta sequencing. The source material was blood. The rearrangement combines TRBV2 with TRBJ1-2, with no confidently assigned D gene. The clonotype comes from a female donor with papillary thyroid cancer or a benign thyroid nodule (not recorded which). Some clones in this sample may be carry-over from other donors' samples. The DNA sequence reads TGTGCCAGCAGTGTAGACGGTACTAACTATGGCTACACCTTC. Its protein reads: CASSVDGTNYGYTF.